This TCR beta chain was captured in a study of beta chain features in type 1 diabetes. The sequenced template was cDNA made from the entire isolated RNA. Method: immunoSEQ multiplex PCR; TCRdb's copy keeps in-frame clones and lacks some. This sample has fewer than 250,000 clones; 55% to 70% occur once, and the top ten carry about 0.05%. The CDR3 loop spans 13 amino acids. V shed 4 bases and J shed 8 bases, with 12 bases lying between them. CDR1 is SGDLS and CDR2 is YYNGEE in the germline V gene. The rearrangement joins TRBV9 to TRBJ2-2; D not certain. Sequencing was done on a sample of naive CD4+ T cells from blood. The receptor comes from a man between 25 and 39 years old in good health. The CDR3 DNA is TGTGCCAGCAGCACCGGACCCGGAGGGGAGCTGTTTTTT. It translates to CASSTGPGGELFF.